These T cell receptor beta chains were read from a single sample in a study of blood T cell repertoires in COVID-19. Generated by immunoSEQ multiplex PCR, the TCRdb table keeps only in-frame clones and is missing some. The sample lists just over 250,000 clones; about nine tenths were seen once. The specimen sequenced was peripheral blood. These receptors were taken from a person under 35 with COVID-19, enrolled during active disease. Both conserved end residues are part of each CDR3. The D gene is left open where the match is weak. The size entry is marked missing in some rows and otherwise reads once, few, many or a size class.

d_call: TRBD2
j_call: TRBJ2-7
clone_size: NA
v_call: TRBV2
cdr3_aa: CASRAGGFGEQYF
cdr3_nt: TGTGCCAGCAGAGCGGGAGGGTTCGGCGAGCAGTACTTC

d_call: TRBD2
j_call: TRBJ2-7
clone_size: NA
v_call: TRBV15
cdr3_aa: CATSSTIAGADYEQYF
cdr3_nt: TGTGCCACCAGCAGTACTATAGCGGGAGCGGACTACGAGCAGTACTTC

d_call: TRBD2
j_call: TRBJ2-1
clone_size: NA
v_call: TRBV19
cdr3_aa: CATSGGLSEQFF
cdr3_nt: TGTGCCACCTCGGGAGGGCTCAGTGAGCAGTTCTTC

d_call: NA
j_call: TRBJ1-2
clone_size: once
v_call: TRBV6-6
cdr3_aa: CASSLPYGYTF
cdr3_nt: TGTGCCAGCAGCCTACCGTATGGCTACACCTTC

d_call: TRBD2
j_call: TRBJ2-5
clone_size: NA
v_call: TRBV29-1
cdr3_aa: CSVEWLLTSGRIGETQYF
cdr3_nt: TGCAGCGTTGAATGGCTTTTGACTAGCGGGAGGATAGGAGAGACCCAGTACTTC

d_call: TRBD1
j_call: TRBJ2-2
clone_size: NA
v_call: TRBV5-6
cdr3_aa: CASSPSGTGYTGELFF
cdr3_nt: TGTGCCAGCAGCCCCAGCGGGACAGGGTACACCGGGGAGCTGTTTTTT

d_call: NA
j_call: TRBJ2-7
clone_size: NA
v_call: TRBV4-1
cdr3_aa: CASSLQTEAYEQYF
cdr3_nt: TGCGCCAGCAGCCTCCAGACAGAAGCCTACGAGCAGTACTTC

d_call: TRBD2
j_call: TRBJ2-1
clone_size: NA
v_call: TRBV29-1
cdr3_aa: CSVAVGSSGGNEQFF
cdr3_nt: TGCAGCGTTGCGGTAGGATCTAGCGGGGGAAATGAGCAGTTCTTC

d_call: TRBD2
j_call: TRBJ2-1
clone_size: NA
v_call: TRBV19
cdr3_aa: CASSIGAWTSGGNEQFF
cdr3_nt: TGTGCCAGTAGTATAGGGGCTTGGACTAGCGGGGGAAATGAGCAGTTCTTC

d_call: NA
j_call: TRBJ1-4
clone_size: NA
v_call: TRBV6-1
cdr3_aa: CASSEWQSNEKLFF
cdr3_nt: TGTGCCAGCAGTGAATGGCAGTCAAATGAAAAACTGTTTTTT

d_call: TRBD1
j_call: TRBJ1-2
clone_size: NA
v_call: TRBV5-4
cdr3_aa: CASSADRGQNYGYTF
cdr3_nt: TGTGCCAGCAGCGCCGACAGGGGCCAGAACTATGGCTACACCTTC